These 9 T cell receptor beta chains were sequenced from one sample in a study of T cells in Graves' hyperthyroidism and ophthalmopathy. Amplification of TCR beta CDR3 regions was performed using RNA transcripts as template. First-round RT-PCR with HTBI primers amplified the TCR CDR3 region. MiXCR, run by TCRdb on the multiplex PCR reads, gives a single entry per CDR3 protein. In the table there are about 560,000 distinct CDR3 sequences, 16% of which are singletons. The sample taken for sequencing was blood. All receptors come from a woman between 18 and 29 years old with Graves' hyperthyroidism.

This clonotype was seen at least ten times. The chain joins TRBV20-1 to TRBJ2-1; 9 nucleotides match TRBD2. The J segment lost 7 bases and the V segment lost 2 bases, leaving 12 bases of the junction unmatched. This CDR3 region has 16 residues. Germline lookup yields CDR1 DFQATT and CDR2 SNEGSKA (reference sequence). CDR3 loop: CSARPTGTSWLNEQFF. DNA for the CDR3: TGCAGTGCTAGACCTACCGGGACTAGCTGGTTAAATGAGCAGTTCTTC.

The chain joins TRBV4-2 to TRBJ1-6; D ambiguous. Germline assignment: CDR1 LGHNA and CDR2 YNFKEQ. The CDR3 sequence is 14 residues long. Trimming took 0 bases from V and 8 from J, leaving 8 bases between them. The CDR3 DNA follows: TGTGCCAGCAGCCAAGATTTGACATATTCACCCCTCCACTTT. It yields the protein CASSQDLTYSPLHF.

This sequence joins TRBV4-3 and TRBJ1-1, with D maybe TRBD1 (5 bases). Germline values: CDR1 LGHNA, CDR2 YSLEER. The CDR3 is made up of 15 amino acids. V was trimmed by 4 bases and J by 0 bases, leaving 12 bases between them. CDR3 coding DNA: TGCGCCAGCAGCCGCCAGGGACTGATGAACACTGAAGCTTTCTTT. It encodes CASSRQGLMNTEAFF.

V is TRBV18 and J is TRBJ2-2; D could derive from TRBD1 or TRBD2 (5 bases each). With 1 base removed from V and 6 bases from J, the gap between germline ends came to 12 bases. Germline V gene data show CDR1 as KGHSH and CDR2 as LQKENI. CDR3 length: 15 residues. The CDR3 DNA reads as TGTGCCAGCTCACCACAGGGGAGTTTCTCCGGGGAGCTGTTTTTT. This sequence encodes CASSPQGSFSGELFF.

This clonotype occurred many times. The J gene is TRBJ2-1, the V gene TRBV20-1; 11 nucleotides match TRBD2. The CDR3 has 16 amino acids. The J segment lost 4 bases and the V segment lost 3 bases, leaving 8 bases of the junction unmatched. The germline CDR1 and CDR2 sequences are DFQATT and SNEGSKA (reference sequence). DNA of the CDR3: TGCAGTGCTAGTGAGCACCTAGCGGGAGGTTACAATGAGCAGTTCTTC. Its translation: CSASEHLAGGYNEQFF.

The chain links TRBV20-1 to TRBJ1-5; D is unresolved. The length of the CDR3 is 13 residues. Deletions cut 3 bases from V and 9 bases from J, with 15 bases between. Germline V gene lookup returns CDR1 DFQATT and CDR2 SNEGSKA (reference sequence). DNA for the CDR3: TGCAGTGCTAGCGGAGCCGTAACTCGGCCCCAGCATTTT. Translating gives CSASGAVTRPQHF.

This clonotype came up a few times. The V call is TRBV27, the J call TRBJ2-2; the match to TRBD2 covers 12 bases. The germline gives CDR1 MNHEY, CDR2 SMNVEV (reference sequence). CDR3 length equals 17 residues. Trimming took 2 bases from V and 7 from J; bases not matched to a gene: 8. The CDR3 DNA is TGTGCCAGCAGTTTACGGACTAGCGGGGTTACCCACGGGGAGCTGTTTTTT. It codes for CASSLRTSGVTHGELFF.

The V gene is TRBV5-1, the J gene TRBJ1-2; tentatively, D is TRBD1 (5 bases). V was shortened by 5 bases and J by 4 bases, with 12 bases between the two germline ends. The CDR3 runs to 13 residues. CDR1 SGHRS and CDR2 YFSETQ come from the germline V gene. In DNA, the CDR3 is TGCGCCAGCAGACATGACAGACTCTATGGCTACACCTTC. Residues: CASRHDRLYGYTF.

Remarks on this clonotype: This may be a read error: a much more frequent sequence differs by one nucleotide. This chain uses TRBV11-2 with TRBJ1-1, with 7 bases matching TRBD1. The CDR3 is made up of 16 amino acids. Germline V CDR1 and CDR2: SGHAT, FQNNGV. The CDR3 DNA follows: TGTGCCAGCAGCCCACGACAGGGAATGGCCAACACTGAAGCTCTCTTT. Translating gives CASSPRQGMANTEALF.